The source of this TCR beta chain is a study of cytomegalovirus exposure and HLA in healthy donors. Germline loops: CDR1 SGHRS, CDR2 YFSETQ. This CDR3 spans 15 amino acids. The PCR made use of 60 Vbeta and 13 Jbeta primers. Clones were read by immunoSEQ multiplex PCR, and TCRdb kept only the in-frame ones, dropping some. The sample carries under 200,000 clones, around three quarters recorded once. For this clone: Its antigen is as yet unknown. Germline is not matched at one junction end, which may reflect a read error.

The study's findings and limits: About 87% or about 30% of the time was how often most TCR beta V segments were productive, according to an earlier analysis. Some V segments (TRBV6-2 and TRBV6-3 among them) were excluded as indistinguishable. On later analysis, the bulk of CMV-associated TCR beta chains appeared to be HLA-restricted.

What was sequenced was PBMCs. This sequence joins TRBV5-1 and TRBJ2-5, with TRBD2 matching 7 bases. The receptor was derived from a woman in her 30s in good health and CMV-seropositive. The CDR3 DNA follows: TGCGCCAGCAGCGGGGGGGAGCCTATAGGTTGGGCTCGGAACTTC. Encoded protein: CASSGGEPIGWARNF.